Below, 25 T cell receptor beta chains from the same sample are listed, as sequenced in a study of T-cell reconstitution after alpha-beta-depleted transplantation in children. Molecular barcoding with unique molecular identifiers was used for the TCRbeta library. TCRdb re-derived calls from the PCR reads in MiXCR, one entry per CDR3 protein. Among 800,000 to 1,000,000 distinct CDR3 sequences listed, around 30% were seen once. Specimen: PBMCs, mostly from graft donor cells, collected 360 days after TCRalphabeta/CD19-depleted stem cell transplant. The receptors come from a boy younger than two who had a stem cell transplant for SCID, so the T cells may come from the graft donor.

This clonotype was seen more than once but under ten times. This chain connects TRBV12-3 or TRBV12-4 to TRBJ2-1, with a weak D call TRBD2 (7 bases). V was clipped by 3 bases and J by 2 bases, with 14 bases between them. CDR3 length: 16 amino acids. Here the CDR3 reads CASSFKTGGPYNEQFF. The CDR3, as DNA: TGTGCCAGCAGTTTTAAGACGGGGGGCCCCTACAATGAGCAGTTCTTC.

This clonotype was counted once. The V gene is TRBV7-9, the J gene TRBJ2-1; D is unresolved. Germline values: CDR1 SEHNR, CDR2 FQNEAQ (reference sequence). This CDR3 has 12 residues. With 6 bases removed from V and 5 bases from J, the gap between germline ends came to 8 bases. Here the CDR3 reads CASRRINNEQFF. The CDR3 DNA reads TGTGCCAGCAGGAGGATAAACAATGAGCAGTTCTTC.

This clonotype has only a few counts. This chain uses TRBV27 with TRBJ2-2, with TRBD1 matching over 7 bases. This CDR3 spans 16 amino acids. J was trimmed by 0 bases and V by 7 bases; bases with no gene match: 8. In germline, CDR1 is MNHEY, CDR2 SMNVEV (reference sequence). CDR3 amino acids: CASTRDSTTNTGELFF. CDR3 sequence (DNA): TGTGCCAGCACGAGGGACAGTACTACGAACACCGGGGAGCTGTTTTTT.

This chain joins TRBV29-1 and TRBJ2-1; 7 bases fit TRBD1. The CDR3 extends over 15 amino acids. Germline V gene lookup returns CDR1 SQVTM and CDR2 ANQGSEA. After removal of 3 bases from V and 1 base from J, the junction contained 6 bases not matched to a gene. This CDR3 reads CSVDSRDSSYNEQFF. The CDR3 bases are TGCAGCGTTGATTCCCGGGACAGTTCCTACAATGAGCAGTTCTTC.

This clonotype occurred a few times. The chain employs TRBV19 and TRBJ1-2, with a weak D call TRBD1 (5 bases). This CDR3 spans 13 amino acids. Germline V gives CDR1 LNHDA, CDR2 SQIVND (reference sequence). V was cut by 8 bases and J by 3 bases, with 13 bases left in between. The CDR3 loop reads CASPYRGHYGYTF. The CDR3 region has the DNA TGTGCCAGTCCGTACCGGGGCCACTATGGCTACACCTTC.

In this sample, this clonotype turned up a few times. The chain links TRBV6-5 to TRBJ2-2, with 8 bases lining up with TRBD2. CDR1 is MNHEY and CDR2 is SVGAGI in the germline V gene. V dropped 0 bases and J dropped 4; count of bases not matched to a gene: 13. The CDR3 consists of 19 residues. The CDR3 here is CASSYSFQGLGGVTGELFF. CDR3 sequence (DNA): TGTGCCAGCAGTTACTCGTTTCAGGGACTAGGGGGTGTCACCGGGGAGCTGTTTTTT.

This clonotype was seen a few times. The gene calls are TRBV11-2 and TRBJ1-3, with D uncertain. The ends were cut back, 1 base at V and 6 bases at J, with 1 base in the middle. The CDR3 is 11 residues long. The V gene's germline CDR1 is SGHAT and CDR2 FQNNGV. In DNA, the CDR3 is TGTGCCAGCAGCTTAGTAAACACCATATATTTT. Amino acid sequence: CASSLVNTIYF.

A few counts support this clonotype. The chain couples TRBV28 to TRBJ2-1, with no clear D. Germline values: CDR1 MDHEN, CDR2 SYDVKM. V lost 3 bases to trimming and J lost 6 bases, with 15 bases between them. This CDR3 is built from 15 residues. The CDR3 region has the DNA TGTGCCAGCAGTTTCCCCATTGCAGGCCTCAATGAGCAGTTCTTC. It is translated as CASSFPIAGLNEQFF. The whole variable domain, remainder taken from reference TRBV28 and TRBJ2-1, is DVKVTQSSRYLVKRTGEKVFLECVQDMDHENMFWYRQDPGLGLRLIYFSYDVKMKEKGDIPEGYSVSREKKERFSLILESASTNQTSMYLCASSFPIAGLNEQFFGPGTRLTVL.

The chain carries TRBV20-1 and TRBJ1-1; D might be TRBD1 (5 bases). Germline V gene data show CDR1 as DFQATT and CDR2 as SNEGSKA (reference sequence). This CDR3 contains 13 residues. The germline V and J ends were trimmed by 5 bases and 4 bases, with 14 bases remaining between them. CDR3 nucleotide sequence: TGCAGTGCTGGTCGACAGTGGGGCACTGAAGCTTTCTTT. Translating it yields CSAGRQWGTEAFF.

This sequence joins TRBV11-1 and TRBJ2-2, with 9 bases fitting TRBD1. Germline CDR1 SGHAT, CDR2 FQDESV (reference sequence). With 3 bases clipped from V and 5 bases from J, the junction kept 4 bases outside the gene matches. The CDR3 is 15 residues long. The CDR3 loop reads CASSFGTGITGELFF. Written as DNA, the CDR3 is TGTGCCAGCAGCTTCGGGACAGGGATAACCGGGGAGCTGTTTTTT.

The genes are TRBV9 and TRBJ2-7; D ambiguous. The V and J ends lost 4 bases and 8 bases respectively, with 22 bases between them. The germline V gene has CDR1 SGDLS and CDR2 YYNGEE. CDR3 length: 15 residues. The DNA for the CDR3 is TGTGCCAGCAGCTCCATAGACCGTCTGGGAAGCAAGCAGTACTTC. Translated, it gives CASSSIDRLGSKQYF. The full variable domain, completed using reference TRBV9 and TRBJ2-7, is DSGVTQTPKHLITATGQRVTLRCSPRSGDLSVYWYQQSLDQGLQFLIQYYNGEERAKGNILERFSAQQFPDLHSELNLSSLELGDSALYFCASSSIDRLGSKQYFGPGTRLTVT.

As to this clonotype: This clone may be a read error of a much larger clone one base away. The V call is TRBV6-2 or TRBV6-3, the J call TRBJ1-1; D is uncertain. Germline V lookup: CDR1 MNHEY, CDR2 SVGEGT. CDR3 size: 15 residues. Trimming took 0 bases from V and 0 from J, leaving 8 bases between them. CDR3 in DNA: TGTGCCAGCAGTTACTCGATATCAGTGAACACTGAAGCTTTCTTT. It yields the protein CASSYSISVNTEAFF.

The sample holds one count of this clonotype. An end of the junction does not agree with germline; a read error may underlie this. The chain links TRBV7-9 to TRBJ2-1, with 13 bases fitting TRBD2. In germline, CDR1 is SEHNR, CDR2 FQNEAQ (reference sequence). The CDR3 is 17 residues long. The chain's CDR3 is CATSLPTSGGNYNEQFF. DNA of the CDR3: TGTGCCACCAGCTTACCGACTAGCGGGGGGAACTACAATGAGCAGTTCTTC.

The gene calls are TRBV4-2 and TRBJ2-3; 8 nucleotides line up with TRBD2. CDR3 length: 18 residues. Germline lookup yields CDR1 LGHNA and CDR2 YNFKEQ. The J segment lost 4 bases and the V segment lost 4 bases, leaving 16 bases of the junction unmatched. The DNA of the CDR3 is TGTGCCAGCAGCCCAGGTCGCCCCGGAACGGGGGGGGCAGATACGCAGTATTTT. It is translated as CASSPGRPGTGGADTQYF.

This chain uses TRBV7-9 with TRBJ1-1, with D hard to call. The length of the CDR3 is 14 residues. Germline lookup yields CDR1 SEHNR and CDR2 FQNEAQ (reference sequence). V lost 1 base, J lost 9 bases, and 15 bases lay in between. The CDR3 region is CASSLDGRGGQAFF. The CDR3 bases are TGTGCCAGCAGCTTAGACGGCAGAGGAGGGCAAGCTTTCTTT.

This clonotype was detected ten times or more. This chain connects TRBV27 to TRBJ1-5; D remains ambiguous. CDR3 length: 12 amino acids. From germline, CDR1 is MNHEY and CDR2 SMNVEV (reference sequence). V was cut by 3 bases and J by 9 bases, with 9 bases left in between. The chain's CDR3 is CASSFYQGPQHF. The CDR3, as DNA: TGTGCCAGCAGTTTTTATCAAGGGCCCCAGCATTTT.

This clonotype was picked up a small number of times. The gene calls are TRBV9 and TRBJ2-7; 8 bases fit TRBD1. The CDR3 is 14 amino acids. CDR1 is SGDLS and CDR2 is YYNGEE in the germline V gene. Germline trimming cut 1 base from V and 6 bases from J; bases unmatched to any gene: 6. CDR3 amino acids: CASSVSTGGREQYF. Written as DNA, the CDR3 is TGTGCCAGCAGCGTATCAACAGGGGGTCGCGAGCAGTACTTC. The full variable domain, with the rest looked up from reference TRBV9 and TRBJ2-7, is DSGVTQTPKHLITATGQRVTLRCSPRSGDLSVYWYQQSLDQGLQFLIQYYNGEERAKGNILERFSAQQFPDLHSELNLSSLELGDSALYFCASSVSTGGREQYFGPGTRLTVT.

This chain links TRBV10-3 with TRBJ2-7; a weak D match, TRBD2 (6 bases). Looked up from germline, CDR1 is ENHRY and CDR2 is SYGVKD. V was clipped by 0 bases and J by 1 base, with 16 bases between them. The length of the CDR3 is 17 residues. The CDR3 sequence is CAISESRAGILSYEQYF. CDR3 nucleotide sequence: TGTGCCATCAGTGAGTCGCGGGCGGGGATTCTTTCCTACGAGCAGTACTTC.

CDR3: CASSSGPRLAGGPINEQFF. In DNA form, the CDR3 reads TGTGCCAGCAGTAGTGGACCGAGACTAGCGGGGGGCCCTATCAATGAGCAGTTCTTC. J is TRBJ2-1 and V is TRBV12-3 or TRBV12-4; 13 bases line up with TRBD2. The CDR3 extends over 19 amino acids. J lost 6 bases, V lost 5 bases, and 16 bases had no gene match.

This chain's CDR3 is CASSLGQTEETQYF. In nucleotides, the CDR3 is TGTGCCAGCAGCTTAGGACAGACTGAAGAGACCCAGTACTTC. The V gene is TRBV7-8, the J gene TRBJ2-5, with D possibly TRBD1 on 5 matching bases. V lost 1 base and J lost 3, with 9 bases in between. The CDR3 loop spans 14 amino acids. CDR1 and CDR2 (germline): SGHVS, FQNEAQ.

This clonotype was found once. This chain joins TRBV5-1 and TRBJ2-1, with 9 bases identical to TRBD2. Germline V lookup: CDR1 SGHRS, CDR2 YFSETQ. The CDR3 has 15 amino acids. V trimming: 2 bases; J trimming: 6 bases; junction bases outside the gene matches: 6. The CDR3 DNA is TGCGCCAGCAGCTTAAAGACTAGCGGAACCAATGAGCAGTTCTTC. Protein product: CASSLKTSGTNEQFF.

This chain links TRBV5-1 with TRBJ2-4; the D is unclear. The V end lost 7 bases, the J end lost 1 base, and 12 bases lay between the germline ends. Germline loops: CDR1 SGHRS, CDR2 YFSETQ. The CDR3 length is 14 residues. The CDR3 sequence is CASAPGMAKNIQYF. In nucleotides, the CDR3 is TGCGCCAGCGCACCCGGTATGGCCAAAAACATTCAGTACTTC.

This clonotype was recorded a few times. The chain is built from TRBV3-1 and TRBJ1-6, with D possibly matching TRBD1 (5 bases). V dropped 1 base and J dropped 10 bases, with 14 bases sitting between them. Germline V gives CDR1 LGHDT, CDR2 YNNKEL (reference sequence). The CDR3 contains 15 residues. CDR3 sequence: CASSQVGRVGSPLHF. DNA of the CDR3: TGTGCCAGCAGCCAAGTGGGCAGGGTTGGATCACCCCTCCACTTT.

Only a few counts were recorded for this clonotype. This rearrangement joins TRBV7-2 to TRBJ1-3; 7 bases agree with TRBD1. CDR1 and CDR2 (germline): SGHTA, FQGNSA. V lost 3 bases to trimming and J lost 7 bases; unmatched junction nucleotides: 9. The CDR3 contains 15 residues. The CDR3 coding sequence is TGTGCCAGCAGCTTTCCCGGACAGGTTCGGAACACCATATATTTT. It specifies CASSFPGQVRNTIYF. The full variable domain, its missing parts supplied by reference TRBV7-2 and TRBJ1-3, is GAGVSQSPSNKVTEKGKDVELRCDPISGHTALYWYRQSLGQGLEFLIYFQGNSAPDKSGLPSDRFSAERTGGSVSTLTIQRTQQEDSAVYLCASSFPGQVRNTIYFGEGSWLTVV.

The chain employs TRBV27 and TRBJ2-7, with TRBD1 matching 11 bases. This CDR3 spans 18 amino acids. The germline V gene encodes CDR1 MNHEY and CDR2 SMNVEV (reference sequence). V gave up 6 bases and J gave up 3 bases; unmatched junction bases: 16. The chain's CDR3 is CASSGQGARRKGRYEQYF. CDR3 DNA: TGTGCCAGCAGCGGACAGGGGGCGCGAAGAAAGGGTCGCTACGAGCAGTACTTC.